This T cell receptor beta chain was captured in a study of cytomegalovirus exposure and HLA in healthy donors. About the study: T cells numbering about 179 million yielded around 120 million unique TCR beta sequences in an earlier analysis.

The PCR made use of 60 Vbeta and 13 Jbeta primers. Libraries were prepared by immunoSEQ multiplex PCR; TCRdb keeps only in-frame clonotypes and omits some of them. This table holds about 40,000 clones, about 50% found once. General study results and limits: Per published accounts, TCR beta sequences correctly predicted the HLA-A and HLA-B alleles of most subjects. The study put 150 or so TCR beta chains on its list as cytomegalovirus-associated. With DRB1 most and HLA-C fewest, TCR association rates differed between HLA loci in a later analysis.

For this clone: What it binds is unknown.

Sample: PBMCs. The receptor was isolated from a human donor in good health.

The CDR3 protein is CASNAPGTSLQETQYF. The CDR3 DNA follows: TGTGCCAGCAACGCACCCGGGACTAGCCTTCAAGAGACCCAGTACTTC. The rearrangement links TRBV28 to TRBJ2-5; TRBD2 matches 9 bases. This CDR3 region has 16 residues. After removal of 7 bases from V and 2 bases from J, the junction contained 11 bases not matched to a gene. Germline CDR1 MDHEN, CDR2 SYDVKM.